One T cell receptor (beta chain) is described in this entry. The antigen is not known. The CDR3 covers 13 residues. With V trimmed by 7 bases and J by 2 bases, 5 bases remained unmatched. Looked up from germline, CDR1 is MNHEY and CDR2 is SVGAGI. Amplification used 60 Vbeta primers and 13 Jbeta primers. Using immunoSEQ multiplex PCR, the repertoire was profiled, and TCRdb retains in-frame clones only, with some absent. The profile covers under 200,000 clones, with around 78% appearing a single time and approximately 2% taken by the ten largest. These data originate in a study of cytomegalovirus exposure and HLA in healthy donors. Whole-study context: A data release that came early held approximately 85 million unique TCRs from HLA-typed donors.

Study-wide results and caveats: Testing in vitro showed a few CMV-associated chains specific for CMV antigens. Presence/absence comparisons presumed near-even sequencing depth among donors. The listing of roughly 160 TCR beta chains classed them as cytomegalovirus-associated.

This chain links TRBV6-5 with TRBJ2-7; 7 bases are a match to TRBD1. This clonotype was sampled from a young man in good health and CMV-seronegative. The sequencing input was PBMCs. The CDR3 DNA is TGTGCCAGCACCTCAGGGGGTCCCTACGAGCAGTACTTC. Translation: CASTSGGPYEQYF.